The next 26 T cell receptor beta chains were all read from a single sample in a study of cytomegalovirus exposure and HLA in healthy donors. This PCR relied on a set of 60 Vbeta primers and 13 Jbeta primers. The repertoire was sequenced with immunoSEQ multiplex PCR; TCRdb's copy has only in-frame clones and lacks some. This table holds some 71,000 clones, about 76% found once. The specimen sequenced was PBMCs. The source is a man aged 18 to 29 in good health and CMV-seronegative.

The V and J genes are TRBV19 and TRBJ1-5, with no clear D. V gave up 1 base and J gave up 3 bases, with 10 bases separating them. The germline V gene has CDR1 LNHDA and CDR2 SQIVND (reference sequence). This CDR3 has 15 residues. The CDR3 is CASSIGAAFNQPQHF. The CDR3 DNA is TGTGCCAGTAGTATAGGGGCAGCTTTCAATCAGCCCCAGCATTTT.

This clone was seen just once. The DNA of the CDR3 is TGTGCCAGCAGCTTAGGGGGCGGGGGGTCCCCTGAGCAGTTCTTC. This translates into CASSLGGGGSPEQFF. This sequence joins TRBV7-6 and TRBJ2-1, with 8 nucleotides matching TRBD2. The V gene end was trimmed by 1 base and the J gene end by 9 bases; junction bases not matched to a gene: 8. The V gene's germline CDR1 is SGHVS and CDR2 FNYEAQ. The CDR3 consists of 15 residues.

The rearrangement uses TRBV5-6 and TRBJ1-1; D is perhaps TRBD1 (5 bases). The germline V and J ends were trimmed by 0 bases and 3 bases, with 9 bases remaining between them. Germline CDR1 SGHDT, CDR2 YYEEEE. The CDR3 totals 14 residues. CDR3 nucleotide sequence: TGTGCCAGCAGCTTGGGGGGGGTCTACACTGAAGCTTTCTTT. Its translation: CASSLGGVYTEAFF. The variable domain in full, completed from reference TRBV5-6 and TRBJ1-1, reads DAGVTQSPTHLIKTRGQQVTLRCSPKSGHDTVSWYQQALGQGPQFIFQYYEEEERQRGNFPDRFSGHQFPNYSSELNVNALLLGDSALYLCASSLGGVYTEAFFGQGTRLTVV.

The chain is built from TRBV29-1 and TRBJ2-1; possible D gene TRBD2, 5 bases. Between the trimmed V and J ends, which lost 3 bases and 3 bases, there was a span of 24 bases. Germline lookup yields CDR1 SQVTM and CDR2 ANQGSEA. The CDR3 runs to 18 residues. The CDR3 nucleotides read TGCAGCGTTGACAGCGGCGGAATGGGAAAAAAATACTACAATGAGCAGTTCTTC. Its translation: CSVDSGGMGKKYYNEQFF.

V gene TRBV5-1 combines with J gene TRBJ1-2; D is unresolved. CDR3 length equals 14 residues. V dropped 0 bases and J dropped 4 bases, with 10 bases sitting between them. CDR1 and CDR2 (germline): SGHRS, YFSETQ. For the CDR3, the DNA is TGCGCCAGCAGCTTGGATGTGAGGGCCTATGGCTACACCTTC. It specifies CASSLDVRAYGYTF. Drawing the rest from reference TRBV5-1 and TRBJ1-2, the complete variable domain is KAGVTQTPRYLIKTRGQQVTLSCSPISGHRSVSWYQQTPGQGLQFLFEYFSETQRNKGNFPGRFSGRQFSNSRSEMNVSTLELGDSALYLCASSLDVRAYGYTFGSGTRLTVV.

The V gene is TRBV11-3, the J gene TRBJ2-1, with TRBD1 as a possible D gene (5 bases). Germline assignment: CDR1 SGHNT and CDR2 YENEEA. The CDR3 has 14 residues. Between the trimmed V and J ends, which lost 2 bases and 6 bases, there was a span of 11 bases. This chain's CDR3 is CASSLSRAGNEQFF. The CDR3, as DNA: TGTGCCAGCAGCTTAAGCAGGGCCGGCAATGAGCAGTTCTTC.

The chain is built from TRBV6-6 and TRBJ1-2; 10 positions agree with TRBD1. Trimming removed 4 bases from V and 4 bases from J; junction bases left unmatched: 3. The CDR3 totals 14 residues. Germline CDR1 reads MNHNY; CDR2 reads SVGAGI (reference sequence). This chain's CDR3 is CASSFGQGVYGYTF. The CDR3 DNA sequence: TGTGCCAGCAGTTTCGGACAGGGGGTCTATGGCTACACCTTC.

The V gene is TRBV19, the J gene TRBJ2-1; TRBD2 aligns across 10 bases. The CDR3 is 15 residues long. Germline trimming cut 2 bases from V and 7 bases from J; bases unmatched to any gene: 5. Germline V gene lookup returns CDR1 LNHDA and CDR2 SQIVND (reference sequence). Here the CDR3 reads CASSIKRGGRNEQFF. The CDR3 region has the DNA TGTGCCAGTAGTATAAAGCGGGGGGGACGTAATGAGCAGTTCTTC.

The rearrangement uses TRBV5-1 and TRBJ1-3, with 8 bases aligning to TRBD1. CDR3 length equals 19 residues. Germline V gene lookup returns CDR1 SGHRS and CDR2 YFSETQ. V lost 4 bases, J lost 0 bases, and 15 bases stayed unmatched. The CDR3 here is CASSLGQGNRGPSGNTIYF. In nucleotides, the CDR3 is TGCGCCAGCAGCCTTGGACAGGGCAATAGGGGCCCCTCTGGAAACACCATATATTTT.

The V gene is TRBV19, the J gene TRBJ1-5, with D tentatively TRBD1 (6 bases). CDR3 size: 15 residues. V was pared by 6 bases and J by 9 bases, with 21 bases between. Germline V lookup: CDR1 LNHDA, CDR2 SQIVND (reference sequence). The CDR3 DNA is TGTGCCAGTAGGCCGGGGATGGTACAGGGATGGCCCCAGCATTTT. This encodes CASRPGMVQGWPQHF.

The chain is built from TRBV2 and TRBJ1-4; no clear D gene. With 3 bases removed from V and 2 bases from J, the gap between germline ends came to 13 bases. The CDR3 length is 16 residues. Germline CDR1 reads SNHLY; CDR2 reads FYNNEI. The CDR3 loop is CASSESIPATNEKLFF. Here the CDR3 DNA reads TGTGCCAGCAGTGAGAGCATACCAGCGACTAATGAAAAACTGTTTTTT.

This chain links TRBV11-2 with TRBJ1-4; 8 positions match TRBD1. The CDR3 runs to 15 residues. The trim removed 2 bases at V and 4 bases at J, leaving 3 bases unmatched. CDR1 is SGHAT and CDR2 is FQNNGV in the germline V gene. This chain's CDR3 is CASSLNDRGNEKLFF. The DNA of the CDR3 is TGTGCCAGCAGCTTAAATGACAGGGGTAATGAAAAACTGTTTTTT.

This clone was found a few times. This sequence joins TRBV11-2 and TRBJ1-3; maybe TRBD1 (5 bases). V lost 1 base and J lost 0, with 7 bases in between. This CDR3 has 15 amino acids. Germline V gives CDR1 SGHAT, CDR2 FQNNGV. CDR3 sequence: CASSLGQRSGNTIYF. Here the CDR3 DNA reads TGTGCCAGCAGCTTAGGACAGCGCTCTGGAAACACCATATATTTT.

The rearrangement uses TRBV27 and TRBJ1-2, with TRBD1 matching 10 bases. After removal of 0 bases from V and 0 bases from J, the junction contained 4 bases not matched to a gene. Germline values: CDR1 MNHEY, CDR2 SMNVEV (reference sequence). This CDR3 region has 17 residues. The CDR3 sequence is CASSLSAGTGANYGYTF. In DNA form, the CDR3 reads TGTGCCAGCAGTTTATCAGCCGGGACAGGGGCTAACTATGGCTACACCTTC.

This sequence joins TRBV7-9 and TRBJ2-2; TRBD2 matches at 8 bases. With 5 bases clipped from V and 4 bases from J, the junction kept 9 bases outside the gene matches. This CDR3 contains 16 residues. CDR1 SEHNR and CDR2 FQNEAQ come from the germline V gene (reference sequence). CDR3 DNA: TGTGCCAGCAGCCTTACGGGGGGGCTAAGCACCGGGGAGCTGTTTTTT. Its protein product is CASSLTGGLSTGELFF.

A remark on this clone: This sample also contains other DNA sequences that code for the same CDR3. The rearrangement links TRBV5-1 to TRBJ1-1; weak D call: TRBD1 (6 bases). The CDR3 consists of 15 residues. Trimming removed 3 bases at V and 0 bases at J, with 12 bases between. The germline CDR1 and CDR2 sequences are SGHRS and YFSETQ. The CDR3 sequence is CASSSGGQMNTEAFF. CDR3 nucleotide sequence: TGCGCCAGCAGCTCTGGTGGACAGATGAACACTGAAGCTTTCTTT.

The chain uses TRBV27 and TRBJ1-5, with 7 bases matching TRBD1. The V gene's germline CDR1 is MNHEY and CDR2 SMNVEV (reference sequence). The CDR3 has 17 amino acids. The J segment lost 4 bases and the V segment lost 3 bases, leaving 12 bases of the junction unmatched. The CDR3 loop reads CASSFPDRRVLNQPQHF. DNA of the CDR3: TGTGCCAGCAGTTTCCCGGACAGGCGGGTCCTTAATCAGCCCCAGCATTTT.

V usage is TRBV4-1 and J usage is TRBJ2-4, with 15 bases matching TRBD2. V was pared by 3 bases and J by 2 bases, with 2 bases of the junction left unmatched. Germline values: CDR1 MGHRA, CDR2 YSYEKL. This CDR3 has 17 amino acids. CDR3 in amino acids: CASSQGTSGGPKNIQYF. The CDR3, as DNA: TGCGCCAGCAGCCAGGGGACTAGCGGGGGGCCCAAAAACATTCAGTACTTC.

In DNA, the CDR3 is TGTGCCAGCAGCTTGGCAGGTCCTCGGAGGTTGGGGGAGACCCAGTACTTC. Its translation is CASSLAGPRRLGETQYF. The chain couples TRBV5-4 to TRBJ2-5; D is possibly TRBD2 (5 bases). The CDR3 has 17 amino acids. Germline values: CDR1 SGHNT, CDR2 YYREEE (reference sequence). V lost 0 bases and J 5 bases, leaving 20 bases between the germline ends.

The chain carries TRBV4-2 and TRBJ2-2; 8 bases match TRBD2. The CDR3 has 18 residues. The ends lost 0 bases at V and 3 bases at J; junction bases unmatched: 9. Looked up from germline, CDR1 is LGHNA and CDR2 is YNFKEQ. This chain's CDR3 is CASSQDYRREAYTGELFF. In DNA form, the CDR3 reads TGTGCCAGCAGCCAAGATTATAGGCGGGAGGCCTACACCGGGGAGCTGTTTTTT.

This chain connects TRBV28 to TRBJ1-3; D not resolved. V dropped 6 bases and J dropped 0 bases, with 9 bases sitting between them. This CDR3 spans 14 amino acids. Germline V lookup: CDR1 MDHEN, CDR2 SYDVKM. CDR3 protein: CASSTRGSGNTIYF. The CDR3 DNA reads as TGTGCCAGCAGCACCCGGGGCTCTGGAAACACCATATATTTT.

The V call is TRBV7-8, the J call TRBJ2-1; no definite D call. V lost 1 base and J 3 bases, leaving 7 bases between the germline ends. The CDR3 is made up of 14 amino acids. Germline V gene lookup returns CDR1 SGHVS and CDR2 FQNEAQ. CDR3 nucleotides: TGTGCCAGCAGCTTAGTTCTCAGCTACAATGAGCAGTTCTTC. Translating gives CASSLVLSYNEQFF.

The genes are TRBV19 and TRBJ2-1; D possibly corresponds to TRBD1 (5 bases). This CDR3 has 15 residues. Germline assignment: CDR1 LNHDA and CDR2 SQIVND (reference sequence). Trimming cost V 0 bases and J 4 bases, with 10 bases left between them. CDR3 sequence (DNA): TGTGCCAGTAGTATAGATCTGGCAGGGTACAATGAGCAGTTCTTC. It codes for CASSIDLAGYNEQFF.

The chain couples TRBV6-1 to TRBJ1-2; D is perhaps TRBD1 (6 bases). Germline loops: CDR1 MNHNS, CDR2 SASEGT. This CDR3 region has 13 residues. V gave up 6 bases and J gave up 7 bases, with 15 bases separating them. The CDR3 reads CASRSGDMGGYTF. The CDR3 nucleotides are TGTGCCAGCAGGTCAGGGGACATGGGTGGCTACACCTTC.

The CDR3 DNA reads as TGTGCCAGCAGCTTAAGGGGAGGTGGGGATCAGCCCCAGCATTTT. It yields the protein CASSLRGGGDQPQHF. The chain links TRBV7-2 to TRBJ1-5; D might be TRBD1 (5 bases). The CDR3 extends over 15 amino acids. Trimming removed 2 bases from V and 5 bases from J, with 13 bases in between. CDR1 is SGHTA, CDR2 FQGNSA, per germline.

The chain is built from TRBV4-1 and TRBJ2-2; 12 positions match TRBD2. Germline-derived CDR1 and CDR2 are MGHRA and YSYEKL. CDR3 length: 18 residues. Trimming took 3 bases from V and 1 from J; bases not matched to a gene: 6. DNA of the CDR3: TGCGCCAGCAGCCAGGGACAGGGACTAGCGGGGAACACCGGGGAGCTGTTTTTT. It specifies CASSQGQGLAGNTGELFF.